This paragraph covers one TCR beta chain sequence. Its antigen remains unidentified. No base quality values were provided; no much bigger clone lies one nucleotide off. TCRbeta CDR3 regions were amplified from genomic DNA by means of the immunoSEQ Assay, a bias-controlled multiplex PCR. Per the authors' processing: The number of nucleated cells in each sample was estimated by amplification of reference gene primers within the assay. To quantify the absolute abundance of each unique TCRbeta CDR3 rearrangement, sequence reads were collapsed and filtered. For each sample, productive Simpson clonality was calculated as the square root of Simpson's diversity index over productive rearrangements. TCRdb re-hosts the immuneACCESS table, in-frame sequences only. Its copies lack some clones; in the studies checked, an unresolved V gene accounts for under half of them, and the cause for the rest is not known. The DNA was the basis for D and trimming; V, J and clone size are from that table. The sample table holds under 300,000 clones, of which 65% to 90% were seen once. The ten most abundant clones make up 4% to 6% of the sample.

The CDR3 has 16 amino acids, counting the end cysteine and phenylalanine. Only CDR3 DNA is held: 48 bases, read in frame from base 1. The CDR1 and CDR2 encoded by the germline V gene are SGHRS and YFSETQ. For this chain, trimming is 2 bases at the V end and 1 base at the J end, and the number of junction bases without a gene match is 6. This specimen belongs to a study of blood T cell repertoires in COVID-19 (dated by TCRdb to 2019 to 2021). For context, the study as a whole: Samples covering the acute and convalescent phases of COVID-19 were provided by collaborators in the United States, Italy and Spain. The material from the prospective study consisted of cDNA or gDNA derived from T cells, B-cell-depleted T cells, or PBMCs. The dataset comprised deeply sampled blood TCRbeta repertoires from subjects exposed to, actively infected with, or recovered from COVID-19. The repertoires were released in a freely available public database intended as a resource for research on the immune response to SARS-CoV-2. Samples were obtained from the ongoing ImmuneRACE study (first 160 participants) and from 1,254 subjects provided by 6 global collaborators. Sample metadata almost always included a de-identified subject ID, COVID-19 status, age in years and sex. Where available, HLA class I and class II types were obtained from metadata supplied by the sample provider rather than from assay-based typing. Findings and caveats that apply to the study as a whole: The quantity of clinical and demographic metadata differed by source and by participant and was supplied without curation.

Each collaborating institution followed its own protocols to collect whole blood in K2EDTA tubes. For TCRbeta analysis, collaborator samples were shipped as frozen whole blood, as isolated PBMCs, or as DNA extracted from either sample type. This receptor chain uses TRBV5-1 and TRBJ2-5; 9 bases in the junction line up with TRBD2. The sequence was collected from a woman aged 80 or over with active or convalescent COVID-19. Sequencing was performed on peripheral blood. The bases are TGCGCCAGCAGCTTTATTAGCGGGGGAACCCAAGAGACCCAGTACTTC. Protein translation: CASSFISGGTQETQYF.